This entry is about one T cell receptor beta chain. As yet, its antigen is unknown. The data originate from a study of T cell responses to AZD1222 COVID-19 vaccine. Profiling relied on immunoSEQ multiplex PCR, and the TCRdb table lists in-frame clones only, not all of them. Of about 180,000 clones detected, 80% to 90% appear once; the ten largest clones hold about 4.3%. V lost 7 bases to trimming and J lost 0 bases, with 19 bases between them. CDR3 length: 17 residues. Germline V gene lookup returns CDR1 LGHDT and CDR2 YNNKEL (reference sequence). Regarding the study as a whole: Mapped onto spike, vaccine-associated CD4 TCRs spanned it and were dominant at 160-218 and 743-854. Nearly half of spike-specific TCRs reportedly go after variant regions that carry no mutations. Spike-specific TCR breadth and depth both grew after two AZD1222 doses. There were mostly white British donors and more females than males, and clonal diversity was possibly underestimated.

The V call is TRBV3-1 (or the pseudogene TRBV3-2), the J call TRBJ2-1; D might be TRBD1 or TRBD2, each matching 5 bases. The specimen was peripheral blood, collected 28 days after the second dose of the MenACWY control vaccine. The TCR comes from an adult who received the MenACWY meningococcal vaccine as a control. The DNA for the CDR3 is TGTGCCAGCAACGAACCGGGACCGATAAGCTCCTACAATGAGCAGTTCTTC. Residues: CASNEPGPISSYNEQFF.